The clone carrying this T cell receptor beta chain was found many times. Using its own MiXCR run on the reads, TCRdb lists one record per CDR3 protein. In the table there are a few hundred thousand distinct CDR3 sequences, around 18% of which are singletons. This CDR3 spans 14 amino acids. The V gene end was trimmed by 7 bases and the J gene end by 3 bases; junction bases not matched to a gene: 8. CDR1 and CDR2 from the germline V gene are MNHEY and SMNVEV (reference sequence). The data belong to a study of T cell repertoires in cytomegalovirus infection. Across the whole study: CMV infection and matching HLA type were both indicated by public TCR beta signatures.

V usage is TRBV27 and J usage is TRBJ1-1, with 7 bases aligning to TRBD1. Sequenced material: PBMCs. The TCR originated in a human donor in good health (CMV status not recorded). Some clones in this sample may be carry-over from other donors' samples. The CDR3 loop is CASNKGQRYTEAFF. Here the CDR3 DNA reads TGTGCCAGCAACAAGGGACAGAGGTACACTGAAGCTTTCTTT.